Below, 27 T cell receptor beta chains from the same sample are listed, as sequenced in a study of T-cell memory formation after mild COVID-19. Using its own MiXCR run on the 5' RACE reads, TCRdb lists one record per CDR3 protein. The sample contains 300,000 to 400,000 distinct CDR3 sequences, 25% to 30% of which appear only once. Source material: PBMCs or a T cell subset sorted from them (not recorded which). The source is an adult woman who had mild COVID-19 (a few samples of this study predate the infection). Cell type and time point are not known.

CDR3 coding DNA: TGCAGCCTTCGGGACTCCCGTCGTTCCTACAATGAGCAGTTCTTC. This gives the protein CSLRDSRRSYNEQFF. The chain uses TRBV20-1 and TRBJ2-1; maybe TRBD2 (6 bases). From germline, CDR1 is DFQATT and CDR2 SNEGSKA (reference sequence). There are 15 residues in the CDR3.

This sequence joins TRBV12-3 or TRBV12-4 and TRBJ2-5; D call uncertain. Trimming removed 4 bases from V and 3 bases from J, with 21 bases in between. CDR3 length: 17 amino acids. The CDR3 region has the DNA TGTGCCAGCAGTTACACCGAGGTGGGGTGGGAAAAAGAGACCCAGTACTTC. This codes for CASSYTEVGWEKETQYF.

The sample holds a few counts of this clonotype. This chain connects TRBV5-1 to TRBJ2-7, with D possibly TRBD2 on 5 matching bases. Germline V CDR1 and CDR2: SGHRS, YFSETQ. Trimming removed 4 bases from V and 0 bases from J, with 14 bases in between. The CDR3 covers 15 residues. The CDR3 DNA sequence: TGCGCCAGCAGCGACCTGACGGGGAGCTCCTACGAGCAGTACTTC. Protein: CASSDLTGSSYEQYF.

This chain uses TRBV6-1 with TRBJ2-1, with TRBD2 matching 7 bases. Germline V CDR1 and CDR2: MNHNS, SASEGT. The length of the CDR3 is 17 residues. With V trimmed by 5 bases and J by 0 bases, 10 bases remained unmatched. The CDR3 spells CASSPRASGSSYNEQFF. CDR3 sequence (DNA): TGTGCCAGCAGTCCTCGGGCTAGCGGTAGCTCCTACAATGAGCAGTTCTTC.

The CDR3 spells CASSLVPAQGETQYF. The CDR3 DNA reads TGCGCCAGCAGCTTGGTACCAGCCCAGGGCGAGACCCAGTACTTC. The J gene is TRBJ2-5, the V gene TRBV5-1; TRBD1 is a possible D gene (5 bases). V lost 0 bases, J lost 5 bases, and 14 bases lay in between. The CDR3 has 15 residues. Germline loops: CDR1 SGHRS, CDR2 YFSETQ. Supplemented by reference TRBV5-1 and TRBJ2-5, the full variable domain reads KAGVTQTPRYLIKTRGQQVTLSCSPISGHRSVSWYQQTPGQGLQFLFEYFSETQRNKGNFPGRFSGRQFSNSRSEMNVSTLELGDSALYLCASSLVPAQGETQYFGPGTRLLVL.

This clonotype was observed a handful of times. V and J are TRBV18 and TRBJ2-7; no definite D call. With 0 bases removed from V and 3 bases from J, the gap between germline ends came to 12 bases. The CDR3 extends over 15 amino acids. CDR1 and CDR2 (germline): KGHSH, LQKENI. The CDR3 loop is CASSPPGPAYYEQYF. Written as DNA, the CDR3 is TGTGCCAGCTCACCACCGGGTCCAGCCTACTACGAGCAGTACTTC.

The chain employs TRBV20-1 and TRBJ2-7, with unresolved D. The CDR3 length is 10 residues. The germline V gene has CDR1 DFQATT and CDR2 SNEGSKA (reference sequence). The V gene lost 6 bases and the J gene lost 6 bases, with 9 bases spanning the gap. CDR3 bases: TGCAGTGCGAGTCTCTCCGAGCAGTACTTC. This gives the protein CSASLSEQYF.

The chain employs TRBV20-1 and TRBJ2-4, with D tentatively TRBD2 (5 bases). V was shortened by 0 bases and J by 0 bases, with 12 bases between the two germline ends. Looked up from germline, CDR1 is DFQATT and CDR2 is SNEGSKA (reference sequence). The CDR3 runs 16 residues. The CDR3 DNA reads as TGCAGTGCTAGAGATAGACTACCTTTAGCCAAAAACATTCAGTACTTC. As protein: CSARDRLPLAKNIQYF.

This clonotype was picked up a small number of times. The chain recombines TRBV5-1 with TRBJ2-2, with D perhaps matching TRBD2 (5 bases). CDR3 length equals 16 residues. Trimming cost V 7 bases and J 0 bases, with 16 bases left between them. Germline-derived CDR1 and CDR2 are SGHRS and YFSETQ. The CDR3 region has the DNA TGCGCCAGCGGGGAGATGGGCGTCTCGAACACCGGGGAGCTGTTTTTT. Its translation is CASGEMGVSNTGELFF.

This chain joins TRBV4-3 and TRBJ2-2; 7 nucleotides line up with TRBD1. Germline CDR1 reads LGHNA; CDR2 reads YSLEER. This CDR3 comprises 16 residues. The V gene end was trimmed by 3 bases and the J gene end by 7 bases; junction bases not matched to a gene: 11. The CDR3 DNA is TGCGCCAGCAGCCATGTGAAGGGGCAGGGGGACGGGGAGCTGTTTTTT. Protein product: CASSHVKGQGDGELFF.

This clonotype came up a few times. CDR3 residues: CASSSGQVNEQFF. The CDR3, as DNA: TGTGCCAGCAGCTCCGGACAGGTCAATGAGCAGTTCTTC. This rearrangement joins TRBV3-1 to TRBJ2-1, with TRBD1 matching over 7 bases. From germline, CDR1 is LGHDT and CDR2 YNNKEL (reference sequence). The CDR3 contains 13 residues. J was trimmed by 6 bases and V by 5 bases; bases with no gene match: 4.

The rearrangement links TRBV19 to TRBJ2-4; 9 bases map to TRBD1. Looked up from germline, CDR1 is LNHDA and CDR2 is SQIVND (reference sequence). The CDR3 is made up of 13 amino acids. V shed 7 bases, J shed 7 bases, and the junction held 5 bases outside the gene matches. This chain's CDR3 is CASTGTGPNIQYF. CDR3 sequence (DNA): TGTGCCAGTACCGGGACAGGGCCCAACATTCAGTACTTC.

The CDR3 region is CASSYRGSYTEAFF. CDR3 nucleotide sequence: TGTGCCAGCAGTTACCGGGGGTCGTACACTGAAGCTTTCTTT. The chain joins TRBV6-6 to TRBJ1-1; D might be TRBD1 (5 bases). The CDR3 runs to 14 residues. Germline values: CDR1 MNHNY, CDR2 SVGAGI (reference sequence). Trimming pared 2 bases from V and 3 bases from J, leaving 10 bases between.

This chain links TRBV5-5 with TRBJ1-3; D uncertain. The CDR3 is made up of 16 amino acids. Trimming took off 0 bases at V and 0 bases at J, with 10 bases between the two ends. Germline V gives CDR1 SGHKS, CDR2 YYEKEE (reference sequence). CDR3 DNA sequence: TGTGCCAGCAGCTTGGGAGGAGCGAGCTCTGGAAACACCATATATTTT. This encodes CASSLGGASSGNTIYF. The full variable domain, in which reference TRBV5-5 and TRBJ1-3 provide the parts outside the CDR3, is DAGVTQSPTHLIKTRGQQVTLRCSPISGHKSVSWYQQVLGQGPQFIFQYYEKEERGRGNFPDRFSARQFPNYSSELNVNALLLGDSALYLCASSLGGASSGNTIYFGEGSWLTVV.

This clonotype has more than one count but fewer than ten. The J gene is TRBJ2-7, the V gene TRBV18, with D possibly called TRBD1 or TRBD2 (7 bases each). The CDR3 consists of 15 residues. Trimming cost V 0 bases and J 6 bases, with 15 bases left between them. Germline CDR1 is KGHSH and CDR2 is LQKENI. The CDR3 DNA reads TGTGCCAGCTCACCACCGAGTCAGGGGGGGTCCGAGCAGTACTTC. Translated: CASSPPSQGGSEQYF.

This chain uses TRBV7-8 with TRBJ2-3; D remains ambiguous. V gave up 9 bases and J gave up 0 bases, with 25 bases separating them. Germline CDR1 and CDR2: SGHVS and FQNEAQ. The CDR3 extends over 18 amino acids. The CDR3: CARSLNLRRGASTDTQYF. The CDR3 DNA is TGTGCCAGGAGCCTCAACCTACGGAGAGGAGCAAGCACAGATACGCAGTATTTT.

The rearrangement joins TRBV6-1 to TRBJ2-1; D not resolved. CDR3 length equals 15 residues. Trimming pared 3 bases from V and 7 bases from J, leaving 16 bases between. Germline V gives CDR1 MNHNS, CDR2 SASEGT. CDR3 nucleotides: TGTGCCAGCAGTGATGTTTTGGGGTGGGCGAATGAGCAGTTCTTC. It encodes CASSDVLGWANEQFF.

The V call is TRBV27, the J call TRBJ2-7; 8 positions match TRBD1. The germline gives CDR1 MNHEY, CDR2 SMNVEV (reference sequence). The J segment lost 0 bases and the V segment lost 7 bases, leaving 14 bases of the junction unmatched. This CDR3 comprises 17 residues. Here the CDR3 reads CASKVMARDRSSYEQYF. The CDR3 DNA is TGTGCCAGCAAAGTAATGGCCCGGGACAGGAGCTCCTACGAGCAGTACTTC.

The chain carries TRBV12-3 or TRBV12-4 and TRBJ1-5; no firm D call. The V and J ends lost 4 bases and 11 bases respectively, with 12 bases between them. The CDR3 consists of 12 residues. As DNA, the CDR3 is TGTGCCAGCAGTTCCAGTCGGCTGGCCCAGCATTTT. Translation gives CASSSSRLAQHF.

V usage is TRBV12-3 or TRBV12-4 and J usage is TRBJ1-4; D might be TRBD1 (5 bases). This CDR3 has 14 amino acids. V shed 3 bases and J shed 7 bases, with 12 bases lying between them. CDR3 DNA: TGTGCCAGCAGTTTTTCGGGTCAGGGTGAAAAACTGTTTTTT. Translating gives CASSFSGQGEKLFF.

The CDR3 is CASSPKVDIHEQFF. The CDR3 DNA reads as TGTGCCAGCAGCCCCAAAGTCGACATCCATGAGCAGTTCTTC. The gene calls are TRBV4-2 and TRBJ2-1; D unresolved. CDR1 is LGHNA and CDR2 is YNFKEQ in the germline V gene. The CDR3 length is 14 residues. Trimming removed 4 bases at V and 8 bases at J, with 15 bases between.

V is TRBV6-5 and J is TRBJ2-7; D is ambiguous. CDR1 is MNHEY and CDR2 is SVGAGI in the germline V gene. Trimming took off 2 bases at V and 3 bases at J, with 8 bases between the two ends. The CDR3 contains 13 residues. The CDR3 region has the DNA TGTGCCAGCAGTTACAGGGTCCGCTACGAGCAGTACTTC. It encodes CASSYRVRYEQYF.

The chain couples TRBV24-1 to TRBJ1-1, with D possibly TRBD1 on 5 matching bases. The CDR3 is 13 residues long. V was cut by 1 base and J by 4 bases, with 6 bases left in between. Per germline, CDR1 KGHDR and CDR2 SFDVKD. The CDR3 is CATSDFGGTEAFF. DNA of the CDR3: TGTGCCACCAGTGATTTTGGGGGCACTGAAGCTTTCTTT.

The chain's CDR3 is CASSYGGTSGRVAYEQYF. The CDR3 nucleotides are TGTGCCAGCAGTTACGGCGGGACTAGCGGGAGAGTTGCCTACGAGCAGTACTTC. The rearrangement joins TRBV6-6 to TRBJ2-7; TRBD2 aligns across 14 bases. This CDR3 has 18 residues. CDR1 is MNHNY and CDR2 is SVGAGI in the germline V gene (reference sequence). The V and J ends lost 2 bases and 2 bases, in that order; junction bases with no gene match: 8.

The chain has TRBV5-1 and TRBJ1-1, with 8 bases that match TRBD1. The CDR3 sequence is 14 residues long. J lost 1 base, V lost 5 bases, and 4 bases had no gene match. Per the germline V gene, CDR1 is SGHRS and CDR2 is YFSETQ. Here the CDR3 reads CASSAGTGNTEAFF. The CDR3 nucleotides read TGCGCCAGCAGTGCGGGGACAGGGAACACTGAAGCTTTCTTT.

This clonotype was seen a few times. The chain is built from TRBV5-1 and TRBJ1-1; the D gene is possibly TRBD1 (6 bases). This CDR3 region has 14 residues. Germline V gene lookup returns CDR1 SGHRS and CDR2 YFSETQ. V was trimmed by 3 bases and J by 0 bases, leaving 9 bases between them. The CDR3 protein is CASSSGALNTEAFF. The CDR3 DNA sequence: TGCGCCAGCAGCTCAGGGGCGTTGAACACTGAAGCTTTCTTT. Variable domain in full (rest from reference TRBV5-1 and TRBJ1-1): KAGVTQTPRYLIKTRGQQVTLSCSPISGHRSVSWYQQTPGQGLQFLFEYFSETQRNKGNFPGRFSGRQFSNSRSEMNVSTLELGDSALYLCASSSGALNTEAFFGQGTRLTVV.

The chain couples TRBV24-1 to TRBJ2-5, with D perhaps being TRBD1 or TRBD2 (5 bases each). Germline CDR1 is KGHDR and CDR2 is SFDVKD. The CDR3 has 17 residues. The V end lost 4 bases, the J end lost 5 bases, and 22 bases lay between the germline ends. As DNA, the CDR3 is TGTGCCACCAGTGAGGGGGAATTTAAGGAGAGGGAGGAGACCCAGTACTTC. This gives the protein CATSEGEFKEREETQYF.